The present T cell receptor beta chain was sequenced within a study of blood T cell repertoires in COVID-19. Study information: Italy, Spain and the United States were the sources of the convalescent and acute COVID-19 samples. PBMCs, B-cell-depleted T cells, or T cells provided the cDNA or gDNA that made up the material.

This CDR3 has 12 amino acids. V gave up 7 bases and J gave up 2 bases, with 7 bases separating them. The germline V gene has CDR1 SNHLY and CDR2 FYNNEI. Per the authors' pipeline: Estimated nucleated cell counts came from reference gene primer amplification. Some clones are missing from TCRdb's copy, which holds only in-frame ones; the method was immunoSEQ multiplex PCR. D and trimming were read from the DNA, whereas the V and J calls and clone size are those reported in that table. The repertoire includes 140,000 to 150,000 clones, 70% to 80% of them detected once, and roughly 17% sits in the top ten.

The sample consisted of peripheral blood. This sequence joins TRBV2 and TRBJ2-3; D is uncertain. This TCR was recovered from a man over 45 with acute or convalescent COVID-19. CDR3 region: CASNADTDTQYF. The DNA of the CDR3 is TGTGCCAGCAATGCAGACACAGATACGCAGTATTTT.